This TCR beta chain was obtained from a study of neurological immune-mediated disorders. Across the study: Relapsing-remitting disease was seen in 31 of the 34 multiple sclerosis patients, and secondary progressive disease was seen in 3. Study observations and caveats: It was HTLV-1-associated myelopathy that showed the most TCR clonal expansion, while multiple sclerosis showed the least, falling below healthy controls.

This clonotype showed up many times. What it recognizes is unknown. This CDR3 is built from 15 residues. V lost 5 bases, J lost 4 bases, and 14 bases lay in between. 5'RACE with 10-nucleotide random UMIs generated the cDNA. Sequencing runs each generated in excess of 180 million TCR-beta sequences derived from 15-18 subjects. TCRdb passed the 5' RACE reads through MiXCR, listing each CDR3 protein once. The data show tens of thousands of distinct CDR3 sequences, over 3.5% seen once. Sequencing was performed on PBMCs. J is TRBJ2-2 and V is TRBV12-3 or TRBV12-4; no clear D gene. The origin of this receptor is a woman between 50 and 59 years old with multiple sclerosis. The CDR3 sequence: CASSPPPTFTGELFF. The DNA for the CDR3 is TGTGCCAGCAGTCCCCCCCCCACCTTCACCGGGGAGCTGTTTTTT.